The present T cell receptor (beta chain) was sequenced within a study of vaccination effects on CD4 cells after COVID-19. Study as a whole: Samples were taken post-vaccine, and their median timing was 72 days after the second dose. Notes on the study in general: Missing from the study were early post-infection timepoints, and its convalescent patients were few.

The CDR3 extends over 14 amino acids. CDR1 and CDR2 (germline): SSHAT, FNYEAQ (reference sequence). Profiling relied on immunoSEQ multiplex PCR, and the TCRdb table lists in-frame clones only, not all of them. The sample contains about 16,000 clones, approximately 70% of which appear only once. Before any sequencing was done, the ViraFEST assay used viral peptide pools to expand antigen-specific CD4+ T cells. At the end of less than 12 days of culture, CD4+ T cells were isolated. The participants, recipients of two vaccine doses, got either BNT162b2 or mRNA-1273. Vaccine recipients lacked prior SARS-CoV-2 infection and had negative nucleocapsid antibodies. A few counts support this clone. Its antigen is currently unknown. The junction departs from the called germline gene at one end, perhaps through a read error. This sample includes further DNA sequences coding for the same CDR3.

This chain uses TRBV7-7 with TRBJ2-3; D call uncertain. This receptor was obtained from a human donor who received a COVID-19 vaccine. Here the sequenced sample was CD4+ T cells from PBMCs cultured with SARS-CoV-2 spike peptides, taken after COVID-19 vaccination. The CDR3 DNA is TGTGCTAGCAGCTTAGGTTCCGGCACAGATACGCAGTATTTT. Its protein product is CASSLGSGTDTQYF.